Listed below are T cell receptor beta chains from one sample, sequenced in a study of T cells after yellow fever vaccination. TCRdb re-derived calls from the 5' RACE reads in MiXCR, one entry per CDR3 protein. The sample lists around 320,000 distinct CDR3 sequences; around 4.3% were seen once. The sample in question was PBMCs, obtained 15 days after the yellow fever booster vaccination. The receptors here all came from a man younger than 35 who received the YFV17D yellow fever vaccine. CDR3s include the opening cysteine and the closing phenylalanine or tryptophan. Each record gives: V gene, CDR3 protein.

>TRBV19
CASSLGTGTSNTGELFF
>TRBV7-2
CASSLVVRGTLNTEAFF
>TRBV12-3/TRBV12-4
CAAGSLVDTQYF
>TRBV5-1
CASSLGVTEAFF
>TRBV4-3
CASSQALWVQETQYF
>TRBV5-1
CASSFGTGQDIQYF
>TRBV7-2
CASSLGYGGLGNEQFF
>TRBV6-2/TRBV6-3
CASSYSGTGAYGYTF
>TRBV21-1
CASSIISGELFF
>TRBV4-2
CASSRSGGITNEKLFF
>TRBV2
CAGSGLAQETQYF
>TRBV5-1
CASSLGLTGSTGELFF
>TRBV7-9
CASSLRWKDNEQFF
>TRBV7-9
CASSFPGDTEAFF
>TRBV6-2/TRBV6-3
CASSLQGGAEAFF
>TRBV10-3
CAIRDGLGADTQYF
>TRBV5-1
CASSSRGQRDTEAFF
>TRBV20-1
CSATRGRDIEAFF
>TRBV4-1
CASSQVWVQGANEKLFF
>TRBV6-5
CASSAGVTGELFF
>TRBV6-6
CASSAVTNTGELFF
>TRBV7-2
CASSGFGFSYGYTF
>TRBV10-3
CAIKGTSGGGGELFF
>TRBV12-3/TRBV12-4
CASSATGLTDTQYF
>TRBV20-1
CSAHEAEVRETQYF
>TRBV7-2
CASSLASQGRGQPQHF
>TRBV5-1
CASSGGALQNTGELFF
>TRBV5-1
CASSPGRGAEQFF
>TRBV6-9
CASSSGQGVNEQFF
>TRBV12-3/TRBV12-4
CASSQQGSSYNEQFF
>TRBV7-8
CASSLGDIYTYGYTF
>TRBV12-3/TRBV12-4
CASSDTLGDYGYTF
>TRBV7-6
CASSLVAGSDQPQHF
>TRBV7-3
CASKTRAMNTEAFF
>TRBV10-2
CASSELPGVVAFF
>TRBV9
CASSARVNSDTQYF
>TRBV7-9
CASDPRDRPYNEQFF
>TRBV11-2
CASSYTGPPMNTEAFF
>TRBV10-3
CAISERTEKLNTEAFF
>TRBV12-3/TRBV12-4
CASSRGLAGGTDTQYF
>TRBV3-1
CASSQGEAGRAQYF
>TRBV20-1
CSATPSTGHTDTQYF
>TRBV28
CASSPSPYGYTF
>TRBV7-6
CASSTRTSGGARETQYF
>TRBV29-1
CSVADFHQPQHF
>TRBV7-9
CASSLIQGRFSYEQYF
>TRBV6-4
CASSVEGQYGLNTEAFF